A selection of T cell receptor beta chains follows, all from one sample in a study of cytomegalovirus exposure and HLA in healthy donors. This table comes from immunoSEQ multiplex PCR, and its TCRdb copy is limited to in-frame clones, with some not included. This sample's clone table lists some 200,000 clones. The source material was PBMCs. Receptors originate from a woman under 30 in good health and CMV-seropositive. Each CDR3 is given with its conserved first and last residue. D genes are given only for firm matches.

j_call d_call v_call cdr3_aa cdr3_nt
TRBJ1-2 - TRBV6-5 CASSYSRLMIYGYTF TGTGCCAGCAGTTACTCGAGGCTAATGATCTATGGCTACACCTTC
TRBJ1-1 - TRBV18 CASSPRSRGNTEAFF TGTGCCAGCTCACCACGTTCGCGGGGGAACACTGAAGCTTTCTTT
TRBJ2-2 - TRBV6-5 CASRLQGIGPGELFF TGTGCCAGCAGATTACAGGGTATCGGCCCCGGGGAGCTGTTTTTT
TRBJ2-3 TRBD2 TRBV5-1 CASSLAGLEEDTQYF TGCGCCAGCAGCTTGGCGGGACTAGAAGAAGATACGCAGTATTTT
TRBJ1-1 - TRBV29-1 CSVVGGFEAFF TGCAGCGTTGTCGGGGGGTTCGAAGCTTTCTTT
TRBJ1-2 - TRBV5-4 CASSLEGVYGYTF TGTGCCAGCAGCTTGGAAGGAGTTTATGGCTACACCTTC
TRBJ2-5 - TRBV5-1 CASSFTEETQYF TGCGCCAGCAGCTTCACCGAGGAGACCCAGTACTTC
TRBJ1-1 TRBD1 TRBV5-6 CASSSAGRGRVETFF TGTGCCAGCAGCTCCGCAGGCAGGGGGCGCGTTGAAACTTTCTTT
TRBJ2-3 - TRBV6-6 CASSYAGAATDTQYF TGTGCCAGCAGTTACGCGGGGGCGGCCACAGATACGCAGTATTTT
TRBJ2-1 - TRBV4-1 CASSQEFARYNEQFF TGCGCCAGCAGCCAAGAGTTTGCGCGGTACAATGAGCAGTTCTTC
TRBJ2-1 TRBD2 TRBV30 CAWSVRGGRSYNEQFF TGTGCCTGGAGTGTGCGCGGGGGGAGGTCCTACAATGAGCAGTTCTTC
TRBJ1-5 - TRBV9 CASSPEAGGSQPQHF TGTGCCAGCAGCCCCGAGGCGGGGGGGAGTCAGCCCCAGCATTTT
TRBJ2-5 TRBD1 TRBV14 CASSPDRGGFQYF TGTGCCAGCAGCCCGGACAGGGGGGGATTCCAGTACTTC
TRBJ2-7 - TRBV6-6 CASSSLNRGTTYEQYF TGTGCCAGCAGTTCCCTCAACCGGGGGACGACCTACGAGCAGTACTTC
TRBJ1-1 - TRBV5-1 CASSPGGGFLGTEAFF TGCGCCAGCAGCCCCGGGGGGGGATTCCTCGGGACTGAAGCTTTCTTT
TRBJ2-1 TRBD2 TRBV10-3 CAIRTLTSDNEQFF TGTGCCATCAGGACGCTGACTAGCGACAATGAGCAGTTCTTC
TRBJ2-7 - TRBV29-1 CSVEGGDYVEQYF TGCAGCGTTGAAGGCGGAGACTACGTGGAGCAGTACTTC
TRBJ2-7 - TRBV6-5 CASRAAGKSYEQYF TGTGCCAGCAGAGCCGCGGGGAAAAGCTACGAGCAGTACTTC
TRBJ2-1 TRBD1 TRBV6-5 CASTADRENEQFF TGTGCCAGCACCGCGGACAGGGAAAATGAGCAGTTCTTC
TRBJ2-1 TRBD2 TRBV9 CASSPRSGGPNLNEQFF TGTGCCAGCAGCCCTCGAAGCGGGGGCCCTAACCTCAATGAGCAGTTCTTC
TRBJ1-1 TRBD1 TRBV11-2 CASRRGGGDAEAFF TGTGCCAGCAGACGAGGGGGCGGTGACGCTGAAGCTTTCTTT
TRBJ1-1 TRBD1 TRBV10-3 CAISAGTGGLSEAFF TGTGCCATCAGTGCGGGGACAGGGGGCCTTTCTGAAGCTTTCTTT
TRBJ2-7 TRBD1 TRBV7-8 CASSPSGTGNYEQYF TGTGCCAGCAGCCCATCCGGGACAGGCAACTACGAGCAGTACTTC
TRBJ2-7 - TRBV10-3 CAISDPARRSSYEQYF TGTGCCATCAGTGACCCGGCGAGGCGTAGCTCCTACGAGCAGTACTTC
TRBJ1-1 TRBD1 TRBV6-5 CASSRDRAAEAFF TGTGCCAGCAGTCGAGACAGGGCTGCTGAAGCTTTCTTT
TRBJ1-1 - TRBV27 CASKAVPNTEAFF TGTGCCAGCAAGGCGGTCCCGAACACTGAAGCTTTCTTT
TRBJ2-2 - TRBV11-2 CASSLVRYTGELFF TGTGCCAGCAGCTTAGTTCGGTACACCGGGGAGCTGTTTTTT
TRBJ2-2 - TRBV15 CATSPRTTGELFF TGTGCCACCAGCCCGCGCACGACCGGGGAGCTGTTTTTT
TRBJ2-2 - TRBV6-5 CATEGSAAGELFF TGTGCCACTGAGGGCTCCGCGGCCGGGGAGCTGTTTTTT
TRBJ2-3 TRBD2 TRBV11-2 CASRQIAGATQYF TGTGCCAGCAGGCAAATAGCGGGGGCCACGCAGTATTTT
TRBJ1-1 TRBD1 TRBV19 CASSPRTGGTEAFF TGTGCCAGTAGCCCTAGGACAGGGGGCACTGAAGCTTTCTTT
TRBJ1-6 TRBD1 TRBV30 CAWSVPGQRNSPLHF TGTGCCTGGAGTGTCCCGGGACAGAGAAATTCACCCCTCCACTTT
TRBJ2-6 TRBD1 TRBV2 CASDGTAAPGANVLTF TGTGCCAGCGATGGGACAGCCGCCCCCGGGGCCAACGTCCTGACTTTC
TRBJ2-7 TRBD1 TRBV7-2 CASSSQGANEQYF TGTGCCAGCAGCTCTCAGGGGGCGAACGAGCAGTACTTC
TRBJ1-1 - TRBV10-3 CAISENINTEAFF TGTGCCATCAGTGAGAACATAAACACTGAAGCTTTCTTT
TRBJ1-5 TRBD1 TRBV30 CAWSGQGDQPQHF TGTGCCTGGAGTGGACAGGGGGATCAGCCCCAGCATTTT
TRBJ2-7 TRBD2 TRBV29-1 CSVRLAGGSDEQYF TGCAGCGTCAGACTAGCGGGAGGGTCGGACGAGCAGTACTTC
TRBJ2-5 - TRBV5-1 CASSPGVGAETQYF TGCGCCAGCAGCCCGGGGGTCGGAGCCGAGACCCAGTACTTC
TRBJ2-1 - TRBV2 CASSSRVGEQFF TGTGCCAGCAGTTCGAGAGTCGGGGAGCAGTTCTTC
TRBJ1-2 TRBD1 TRBV4-3 CASSQPGQGNYGYTF TGCGCCAGCAGCCAGCCGGGACAGGGGAACTATGGCTACACCTTC
TRBJ1-1 - TRBV6-4 CASSDTVRSTEAFF TGTGCCAGCAGTGACACGGTACGGAGCACTGAAGCTTTCTTT
TRBJ2-1 TRBD2 TRBV19 CASSIIAGGPNEQFF TGTGCCAGTAGTATAATAGCGGGGGGACCCAATGAGCAGTTCTTC
TRBJ2-1 TRBD2 TRBV7-9 CASSPGTSGRGSSNEQFF TGTGCCAGCAGTCCAGGGACGAGCGGGAGGGGATCTAGCAATGAGCAGTTCTTC
TRBJ1-5 - TRBV6-5 CASSQVRGGNQPQHF TGTGCCAGCAGTCAAGTCAGGGGAGGCAATCAGCCCCAGCATTTT
TRBJ2-2 - TRBV19 CASSTGKFATGELFF TGTGCCAGTAGTACAGGGAAGTTTGCAACCGGGGAGCTGTTTTTT
TRBJ1-4 - TRBV5-6 CASSRRSYNEKLFF TGTGCCAGCAGCCGTAGAAGCTATAATGAAAAACTGTTTTTT
TRBJ1-3 - TRBV30 CAWSRLGHTIYF TGTGCCTGGAGCCGACTGGGGCACACCATATATTTT
TRBJ1-5 - TRBV6-1 CASSLGGHSNQPQHF TGTGCCAGCAGCCTGGGGGGTCATAGCAATCAGCCCCAGCATTTT
TRBJ2-7 TRBD2 TRBV2 CASSLTSGSYEQYF TGTGCCAGCAGCCTGACTAGCGGGAGTTACGAGCAGTACTTC
TRBJ1-2 TRBD1 TRBV7-9 CASSLRDRGGFGYGYTF TGTGCCAGCAGCTTAAGGGACAGGGGCGGATTTGGCTATGGCTACACCTTC
TRBJ2-7 TRBD2 TRBV6-6 CASTASGGAYEQYF TGTGCCAGCACCGCGTCGGGGGGGGCCTACGAGCAGTACTTC
TRBJ1-5 TRBD1 TRBV27 CASSFTGGQPQHF TGTGCCAGCAGTTTCACAGGGGGACAGCCCCAGCATTTT
TRBJ1-6 TRBD1 TRBV5-1 CASSRGDRDNSPLHF TGCGCCAGCAGCAGGGGCGACAGGGATAATTCACCCCTCCACTTT